The 23 T cell receptor beta chains below were found in one sample sequenced in a study of OX40 agonist ivuxolimab in advanced cancers. The repertoire was sequenced with immunoSEQ multiplex PCR; TCRdb's copy has only in-frame clones and lacks some. The sample has some 84,000 clones, about 92% seen once. Sequencing used CD4+ or CD8+ T cells sorted from blood, obtained in a trial of the OX40 agonist ivuxolimab. The receptors stem from an adult with an advanced solid tumor such as melanoma, head and neck, liver or kidney cancer.

This chain connects TRBV5-5 to TRBJ1-1; D unresolved. The CDR3 is 13 amino acids. V was cut by 4 bases and J by 5 bases, with 12 bases left in between. Germline lookup yields CDR1 SGHKS and CDR2 YYEKEE (reference sequence). CDR3 loop: CASSGEGRTEAFF. The CDR3 nucleotides read TGTGCCAGCAGCGGGGAGGGCCGGACTGAAGCTTTCTTT.

This chain connects TRBV11-2 to TRBJ2-3; 10 bases map to TRBD2. The CDR3 has 16 residues. V was clipped by 2 bases and J by 2 bases; unmatched bases: 4. From germline, CDR1 is SGHAT and CDR2 FQNNGV. CDR3 sequence reads: CASSLPTSGATDTQYF. The CDR3, as DNA: TGTGCCAGCAGCTTACCTACTAGCGGGGCCACAGATACGCAGTATTTT. Complete variable domain (other parts from reference TRBV11-2 and TRBJ2-3): EAGVAQSPRYKIIEKRQSVAFWCNPISGHATLYWYQQILGQGPKLLIQFQNNGVVDDSQLPKDRFSAERLKGVDSTLKIQPAKLEDSAVYLCASSLPTSGATDTQYFGPGTRLTVL.

The chain combines TRBV4-2 with TRBJ2-5; 9 bases line up with TRBD2. This CDR3 spans 15 amino acids. J gave up 1 base and V 0 bases, and 0 bases lay outside the gene matches. CDR1 is LGHNA and CDR2 is YNFKEQ in the germline V gene. The CDR3 sequence is CASSQERGGQETQYF. CDR3 bases: TGTGCCAGCAGCCAAGAGCGGGGGGGCCAAGAGACCCAGTACTTC.

The table lists this clone with a few counts. This sequence joins TRBV4-1 and TRBJ1-6; D is unresolved. Germline V gene data show CDR1 as MGHRA and CDR2 as YSYEKL. The CDR3 extends over 12 amino acids. The V and J ends lost 6 bases and 9 bases respectively, with 9 bases between them. The CDR3 loop reads CASRDLFSPLHF. The CDR3, as DNA: TGCGCCAGCAGAGACCTGTTTTCACCCCTCCACTTT.

Remarks on this clone: This specimen includes other DNA sequences encoding the same CDR3. This chain joins TRBV29-1 and TRBJ2-7; 7 nucleotides agree with TRBD1. After removal of 4 bases from V and 4 bases from J, the junction contained 7 bases not matched to a gene. The CDR3 covers 13 residues. Germline CDR1 reads SQVTM; CDR2 reads ANQGSEA. In DNA, the CDR3 is TGCAGCGTTGTAAGGACAGGCAATTACGAGCAGTACTTC. This translates into CSVVRTGNYEQYF.

J is TRBJ2-5 and V is TRBV10-1; 8 bases line up with TRBD1. The V and J ends lost 4 bases and 4 bases, in that order; junction bases with no gene match: 11. The CDR3 is 16 amino acids. CDR1 WNHNN and CDR2 SYGVQD come from the germline V gene (reference sequence). The DNA for the CDR3 is TGCGCCAGCAGTGTGCACAGGGGGTTTTCGGGAGAGACCCAGTACTTC. This sequence encodes CASSVHRGFSGETQYF.

V usage is TRBV13 and J usage is TRBJ1-1; no clear D. CDR1 is PRHDT, CDR2 FYEKMQ, per germline (reference sequence). This CDR3 spans 16 amino acids. V was clipped by 5 bases and J by 3 bases, with 19 bases between them. Written as DNA, the CDR3 is TGTGCCAGCAGCCCCTCTCTTTTTGGCAGTCACACTGAAGCTTTCTTT. Protein product: CASSPSLFGSHTEAFF.

The rearrangement joins TRBV7-9 to TRBJ2-5; D perhaps matches TRBD2 (7 bases). The V end was cut by 2 bases, the J end by 5 bases, with 15 bases between. Per germline, CDR1 SEHNR and CDR2 FQNEAQ (reference sequence). There are 15 residues in the CDR3. CDR3 sequence reads: CASSLLRGAVETQYF. In DNA, the CDR3 is TGTGCCAGCAGCTTATTACGGGGGGCTGTGGAGACCCAGTACTTC.

The chain recombines TRBV2 with TRBJ2-5; D is uncertain. Germline V CDR1 and CDR2: SNHLY, FYNNEI. The CDR3 runs 16 residues. Trimming removed 1 base at V and 1 base at J, with 13 bases between. This CDR3 is CASSEENRRPQETQYF. The CDR3 nucleotides read TGTGCCAGCAGTGAAGAAAATAGAAGGCCCCAAGAGACCCAGTACTTC. Full variable domain (missing parts from reference TRBV2 and TRBJ2-5): EPEVTQTPSHQVTQMGQEVILRCVPISNHLYFYWYRQILGQKVEFLVSFYNNEISEKSEIFDDQFSVERPDGSNFTLKIRSTKLEDSAMYFCASSEENRRPQETQYFGPGTRLLVL.

V gene TRBV6-1 combines with J gene TRBJ1-2, with D unresolved. The V gene lost 3 bases and the J gene lost 9 bases, with 17 bases spanning the gap. CDR3 length: 14 amino acids. Germline V gene lookup returns CDR1 MNHNS and CDR2 SASEGT. CDR3: CASSDRQRPQSYTF. In DNA, the CDR3 is TGTGCCAGCAGTGACCGACAACGGCCTCAGAGCTACACCTTC.

The rearrangement uses TRBV27 and TRBJ2-7, with TRBD1 matching over 9 bases. Germline loops: CDR1 MNHEY, CDR2 SMNVEV (reference sequence). The J segment lost 5 bases and the V segment lost 6 bases, leaving 8 bases of the junction unmatched. This CDR3 region has 14 residues. The CDR3 nucleotides are TGTGCCAGCAGGTATGGACAGGGGATGAACGAGCAGTACTTC. It codes for CASRYGQGMNEQYF.

J is TRBJ2-7 and V is TRBV10-3; 7 nucleotides line up with TRBD1. This CDR3 has 16 amino acids. Trimming took 3 bases from V and 6 from J; bases not matched to a gene: 14. Per the germline V gene, CDR1 is ENHRY and CDR2 is SYGVKD. CDR3 bases: TGTGCCATCAGTGACTCCAGGGACAGCCTCCGGGGCGAGCAGTACTTC. It is translated as CAISDSRDSLRGEQYF.

J is TRBJ2-3 and V is TRBV6-5; D is possibly TRBD2 (7 bases). Germline CDR1 is MNHEY and CDR2 is SVGAGI. Trimming left V 2 bases short and J 4 bases short, with 10 bases between. The CDR3 is made up of 14 amino acids. CDR3 DNA: TGTGCCAGCAGTTACGCGGGGGCAGCAGATACGCAGTATTTT. The encoded protein is CASSYAGAADTQYF.

The CDR3 spells CASSIPGGHYTEAFF. CDR3 bases: TGTGCCAGCAGTATCCCGGGGGGACACTACACTGAAGCTTTCTTT. The chain combines TRBV7-9 with TRBJ1-1, with D possibly TRBD1 on 6 matching bases. V was pared by 6 bases and J by 3 bases, with 17 bases between. Germline assignment: CDR1 SEHNR and CDR2 FQNEAQ (reference sequence). The CDR3 extends over 15 amino acids.

The rearrangement uses TRBV9 and TRBJ2-1; D is uncertain. CDR1 SGDLS and CDR2 YYNGEE come from the germline V gene. V was shortened by 4 bases and J by 3 bases, with 14 bases between the two germline ends. The length of the CDR3 is 15 residues. The chain's CDR3 is CASSPPDIFYNEQFF. The DNA for the CDR3 is TGTGCCAGCAGCCCACCCGACATATTCTACAATGAGCAGTTCTTC.

The chain is built from TRBV13 and TRBJ2-3; D unclear. Germline lookup yields CDR1 PRHDT and CDR2 FYEKMQ (reference sequence). V was cut by 5 bases and J by 0 bases, with 9 bases left in between. This CDR3 contains 14 residues. CDR3 in amino acids: CASSLSASTDTQYF. The DNA for the CDR3 is TGTGCCAGCAGCCTGAGCGCTAGCACAGATACGCAGTATTTT.

V usage is TRBV27 and J usage is TRBJ2-7; D uncertain. Germline lookup yields CDR1 MNHEY and CDR2 SMNVEV (reference sequence). The CDR3 loop spans 11 amino acids. V lost 6 bases and J 4 bases, leaving 7 bases between the germline ends. The CDR3 region has the DNA TGTGCCAGCAGGTATGGGTACGAGCAGTACTTC. Translated: CASRYGYEQYF.

This clone has only one observation. V gene TRBV5-5 combines with J gene TRBJ1-5; 8 bases fit TRBD1. V was clipped by 0 bases and J by 5 bases; unmatched bases: 1. The CDR3 runs to 14 residues. Germline CDR1 reads SGHKS; CDR2 reads YYEKEE (reference sequence). CDR3 coding DNA: TGTGCCAGCAGCTTGGCGACAGGGGATCAGCCCCAGCATTTT. It yields the protein CASSLATGDQPQHF. Combining the CDR3 with reference TRBV5-5 and TRBJ1-5 gives the whole variable domain DAGVTQSPTHLIKTRGQQVTLRCSPISGHKSVSWYQQVLGQGPQFIFQYYEKEERGRGNFPDRFSARQFPNYSSELNVNALLLGDSALYLCASSLATGDQPQHFGDGTRLSIL.

V is TRBV10-3 and J is TRBJ2-5; D is perhaps TRBD2 (5 bases). V was trimmed by 6 bases and J by 1 base, leaving 12 bases between them. The CDR3 has 14 residues. The germline gives CDR1 ENHRY, CDR2 SYGVKD. CDR3 protein: CAIRPVGSQETQYF. CDR3 nucleotide sequence: TGTGCCATCAGGCCTGTGGGGAGCCAAGAGACCCAGTACTTC.

This sequence joins TRBV7-3 and TRBJ2-3, with 10 nucleotides matching TRBD2. Germline V gives CDR1 SGHTA, CDR2 FQGTGA. The junction had 5 bases not matched to a gene; V was cut back by 2 bases and J by 0 bases. The CDR3 extends over 17 amino acids. Here the CDR3 reads CASSLLAGAPSTDTQYF. CDR3 nucleotides: TGTGCCAGCAGCTTACTAGCGGGGGCCCCCAGCACAGATACGCAGTATTTT.

V is TRBV6-5 and J is TRBJ1-1; tentative D call: TRBD1 (5 bases). Trimming stripped 7 bases from V and 0 bases from J, with 15 bases between. CDR1 and CDR2 from the germline V gene are MNHEY and SVGAGI. CDR3 length: 15 residues. The CDR3 DNA reads as TGTGCCAGCACCCCCTGGGGGGGTGTGAACACTGAAGCTTTCTTT. It codes for CASTPWGGVNTEAFF.

This chain joins TRBV27 and TRBJ1-6, with D possibly TRBD1 on 5 matching bases. The germline V gene encodes CDR1 MNHEY and CDR2 SMNVEV (reference sequence). The CDR3 has 15 residues. V lost 3 bases, J lost 8 bases, and 14 bases lay in between. The CDR3 sequence is CASSLGPGLYSPLHF. CDR3 bases: TGTGCCAGCAGTTTGGGGCCGGGATTATATTCACCCCTCCACTTT.

V and J are TRBV30 and TRBJ2-7, with unresolved D. V lost 4 bases to trimming and J lost 1 base, with 8 bases between them. CDR3 length: 12 residues. Looked up from germline, CDR1 is GTSNPN and CDR2 is SVGIG (reference sequence). DNA for the CDR3: TGTGCCTGGAATGCGGAATCCTACGAGCAGTACTTC. Translated, it gives CAWNAESYEQYF.